The 21 T cell receptor beta chains in this list originate from one sample, sequenced in a study of cytomegalovirus exposure and HLA in healthy donors. The study ran its PCR with 60 Vbeta and 13 Jbeta primers. TCRdb's copy holds only in-frame clones and misses some; the assay was immunoSEQ multiplex PCR. The sample holds about 150,000 clones, less than 90% seen once. What was sequenced was PBMCs. These receptors were collected from a woman under 30 in good health and CMV-seronegative.

V and J are TRBV6-1 and TRBJ1-2; 8 nucleotides line up with TRBD1. Germline CDR1 and CDR2: MNHNS and SASEGT. This CDR3 is built from 15 residues. J lost 2 bases, V lost 4 bases, and 6 bases had no gene match. CDR3 residues: CASSALRQGNYGYTF. The CDR3, as DNA: TGTGCCAGCAGTGCCCTCCGACAGGGGAACTATGGCTACACCTTC.

The chain uses TRBV9 and TRBJ1-4; TRBD1 matches 7 bases. This CDR3 is built from 16 residues. Germline V lookup: CDR1 SGDLS, CDR2 YYNGEE. Trimming at V came to 4 bases and at J to 8 bases, leaving 14 bases not matched to a gene. DNA for the CDR3: TGTGCCAGCAGCCCCATTCGCTACAGGGGAGACGAAAAACTGTTTTTT. It yields the protein CASSPIRYRGDEKLFF.

V and J are TRBV4-1 and TRBJ1-2; D is possibly TRBD1 (6 bases). The CDR3 totals 15 residues. Germline V lookup: CDR1 MGHRA, CDR2 YSYEKL. Trimming took off 1 base at V and 8 bases at J, with 17 bases between the two ends. The CDR3 nucleotides are TGCGCCAGCAGCCAAGGGACAATACTAAGGGGGGGCTACACCTTC. Protein sequence: CASSQGTILRGGYTF.

The chain joins TRBV27 to TRBJ1-6; 8 nucleotides line up with TRBD1. The length of the CDR3 is 15 residues. Germline V gene sequence: CDR1 MNHEY, CDR2 SMNVEV (reference sequence). Trimming cost V 6 bases and J 8 bases; bases outside gene matches: 9. The CDR3 DNA sequence: TGTGCCAGCAGGGGACAGGCACGGATAGATTCACCCCTCCACTTT. Translating it yields CASRGQARIDSPLHF.

This CDR3 is CASSLRGFLYPRRETQYF. The CDR3 DNA follows: TGTGCCAGCAGTTTAAGAGGGTTTCTCTACCCCCGTAGGGAGACCCAGTACTTC. V gene TRBV27 combines with J gene TRBJ2-5, with D possibly TRBD2 on 5 matching bases. Germline loops: CDR1 MNHEY, CDR2 SMNVEV (reference sequence). V was clipped by 2 bases and J by 5 bases, with 24 bases between them. The CDR3 is 18 residues long.

The rearrangement uses TRBV5-6 and TRBJ2-7; 7 bases agree with TRBD1. The CDR3 is 14 amino acids. Germline trimming cut 4 bases from V and 5 bases from J; bases unmatched to any gene: 9. CDR1 and CDR2 from the germline V gene are SGHDT and YYEEEE. The CDR3 loop is CASSHRGGLDEQYF. CDR3 nucleotide sequence: TGTGCCAGCAGCCACAGGGGCGGTCTTGACGAGCAGTACTTC.

V gene TRBV7-6 combines with J gene TRBJ1-5; maybe TRBD1 (5 bases). From germline, CDR1 is SGHVS and CDR2 FNYEAQ. V lost 1 base to trimming and J lost 5 bases, with 9 bases between them. CDR3 size: 14 residues. The CDR3 coding sequence is TGTGCCAGCAGCTTAGTCCAGGGCGATCAGCCCCAGCATTTT. It translates to CASSLVQGDQPQHF.

The genes are TRBV7-6 and TRBJ2-7; no clear D gene. Deletions cut 1 base from V and 0 bases from J, with 13 bases between. The CDR3 totals 16 residues. Looked up from germline, CDR1 is SGHVS and CDR2 is FNYEAQ. In nucleotides, the CDR3 is TGTGCCAGCAGCTTAGAACGAATACAGAGCTCCTACGAGCAGTACTTC. Protein sequence: CASSLERIQSSYEQYF.

The genes are TRBV28 and TRBJ1-1; no clear D. Germline CDR1 and CDR2: MDHEN and SYDVKM. CDR3 length: 12 residues. V was clipped by 7 bases and J by 3 bases, with 9 bases between them. In DNA, the CDR3 is TGTGCCAGCACCGAGAGGGACACTGAAGCTTTCTTT. This translates into CASTERDTEAFF.

This sequence joins TRBV5-1 and TRBJ2-3; 11 bases are shared with TRBD2. The CDR3 length is 18 residues. Trimming at V came to 3 bases and at J to 1 base, leaving 10 bases not matched to a gene. From germline, CDR1 is SGHRS and CDR2 YFSETQ. CDR3 DNA sequence: TGCGCCAGCAGCTCCTACCGGACTAGCGGGCGGCGCACAGATACGCAGTATTTT. This translates into CASSSYRTSGRRTDTQYF.

The genes are TRBV18 and TRBJ2-2; possible D gene TRBD1, 5 bases. The germline CDR1 and CDR2 sequences are KGHSH and LQKENI. The CDR3 loop spans 14 amino acids. The V gene lost 4 bases and the J gene lost 13 bases, with 19 bases spanning the gap. The CDR3 bases are TGTGCCAGCTCACAATCAGACAGCTCCTATTCGCTGTTTTTT. Protein product: CASSQSDSSYSLFF.

The rearrangement joins TRBV5-8 to TRBJ2-5, with 11 bases matching TRBD2. The ends lost 2 bases at V and 0 bases at J; junction bases unmatched: 3. There are 16 residues in the CDR3. Germline assignment: CDR1 SGHTS and CDR2 YDEGEE. The CDR3 bases are TGTGCCAGCAGCTTCGAACTAGCGGGGGACCAAGAGACCCAGTACTTC. The encoded protein is CASSFELAGDQETQYF.

CDR3 sequence reads: CASSLVSGGYGQGATGELFF. CDR3 in DNA: TGCGCCAGCAGCTTGGTTTCCGGTGGATACGGGCAGGGGGCCACCGGGGAGCTGTTTTTT. This chain connects TRBV5-1 to TRBJ2-2; TRBD1 matches 8 bases. The germline CDR1 and CDR2 sequences are SGHRS and YFSETQ. After removal of 0 bases from V and 4 bases from J, the junction contained 17 bases not matched to a gene. The CDR3 covers 20 residues. Variable domain in full (rest from reference TRBV5-1 and TRBJ2-2): KAGVTQTPRYLIKTRGQQVTLSCSPISGHRSVSWYQQTPGQGLQFLFEYFSETQRNKGNFPGRFSGRQFSNSRSEMNVSTLELGDSALYLCASSLVSGGYGQGATGELFFGEGSRLTVL.

This chain links TRBV7-9 with TRBJ1-2; possibly TRBD1 for D (6 bases). There are 12 residues in the CDR3. The V end was cut by 10 bases, the J end by 7 bases, with 16 bases between. Germline loops: CDR1 SEHNR, CDR2 FQNEAQ (reference sequence). The CDR3 DNA sequence: TGTGCCACCGTTAACAGGGCTGGTGGCTACACCTTC. Protein sequence: CATVNRAGGYTF.

The chain has TRBV18 and TRBJ2-2, with TRBD2 matching 9 bases. CDR3 length: 16 amino acids. CDR1 and CDR2 (germline): KGHSH, LQKENI. The V gene end was trimmed by 1 base and the J gene end by 6 bases; junction bases not matched to a gene: 6. In DNA form, the CDR3 reads TGTGCCAGCTCACCACGGTTAGCGGGAGCCTCCGGGGAGCTGTTTTTT. This gives the protein CASSPRLAGASGELFF.

The V and J genes are TRBV5-1 and TRBJ2-5; a weak D match, TRBD2 (5 bases). The V gene's germline CDR1 is SGHRS and CDR2 YFSETQ. There are 15 residues in the CDR3. V shed 4 bases and J shed 1 base, with 14 bases lying between them. CDR3 DNA sequence: TGCGCCAGCAGCCCCCAGGCGGGCGTCCAAGAGACCCAGTACTTC. It yields the protein CASSPQAGVQETQYF. The full variable domain, in which reference TRBV5-1 and TRBJ2-5 provide the parts outside the CDR3, is KAGVTQTPRYLIKTRGQQVTLSCSPISGHRSVSWYQQTPGQGLQFLFEYFSETQRNKGNFPGRFSGRQFSNSRSEMNVSTLELGDSALYLCASSPQAGVQETQYFGPGTRLLVL.

This clone was seen once. The gene calls are TRBV23-1 and TRBJ1-2; TRBD1 matches at 8 bases. TRBV23-1 is assigned to the ORF class and has an uncertain function. The CDR3 spans 17 residues. V trimming: 3 bases; J trimming: 5 bases; junction bases outside the gene matches: 14. The CDR3: CASSHSIGRGRGYGYTF. The CDR3 DNA reads TGCGCCAGCAGTCACTCGATTGGCAGGGGGCGGGGATATGGCTACACCTTC.

The chain has TRBV5-6 and TRBJ1-2; a possible D gene is TRBD1 (5 bases). The CDR3 contains 15 residues. Trimming took 7 bases from V and 0 from J, leaving 16 bases between them. Germline V gene sequence: CDR1 SGHDT, CDR2 YYEEEE. CDR3 amino acids: CASLLRGEPNYGYTF. CDR3 nucleotides: TGTGCCAGCCTCCTCCGGGGGGAGCCTAACTATGGCTACACCTTC.

This sequence joins TRBV28 and TRBJ1-5; 8 nucleotides align to TRBD1. The V gene end was trimmed by 6 bases and the J gene end by 0 bases; junction bases not matched to a gene: 7. The CDR3 length is 16 residues. Germline V gene lookup returns CDR1 MDHEN and CDR2 SYDVKM. The CDR3 here is CASSAWTGNSNQPQHF. In nucleotides, the CDR3 is TGTGCCAGCAGCGCGTGGACAGGGAATAGCAATCAGCCCCAGCATTTT.

J is TRBJ1-6 and V is TRBV6-4; D is undetermined. The V gene lost 2 bases and the J gene lost 5 bases, with 7 bases spanning the gap. CDR3 length: 14 residues. Germline V gene sequence: CDR1 MRHNA, CDR2 SNTAGT. Here the CDR3 reads CASSDRADNSPLHF. CDR3 coding DNA: TGTGCCAGCAGTGACCGTGCGGATAATTCACCCCTCCACTTT.

The chain joins TRBV6-5 to TRBJ2-7, with D unresolved. From germline, CDR1 is MNHEY and CDR2 SVGAGI. Trimming cost V 0 bases and J 0 bases, with 9 bases left between them. The CDR3 runs to 15 residues. The CDR3 DNA is TGTGCCAGCAGTTACTCGAGGCAAGGCTCCTACGAGCAGTACTTC. It is translated as CASSYSRQGSYEQYF.